This T cell receptor (beta chain) is from a study of T cells expressing NK-cell markers. Looked up from germline, CDR1 is SQVTM and CDR2 is ANQGSEA. The CDR3 loop spans 14 amino acids. Beta-chain TCR cDNA was generated via 5'RACE template switching with UMIs. TCRdb derives one entry per CDR3 protein from the 5' RACE reads, leaving out DNA. Its clone listing holds 130,000 to 150,000 distinct CDR3 sequences. The material sequenced was blood T cells: a sorted CD56 or NKG2C T cell subset, CD4+ or CD8+ T cells, or bulk PBMC T cells (not recorded which). V is TRBV29-1 and J is TRBJ2-1; the D gene TCRdb calls, TRBD1, cannot be checked with no DNA. The receptor comes from a young man in good health. CDR3 in amino acids: CSAKPPWTAHEQFF.